This TCR beta chain was recorded in a study of blood T cells in healthy people across ages. Findings and limits, study-wide: There were more naive CD4+ cells and higher diversity in long-lived donors than in aged donors.

Comment on this clonotype: The antigen is not known.

Combining a sample-barcoded 5' primer with a J-beta primer mix, a second PCR ran for roughly 6 to 12 cycles. Tagging of each cDNA molecule was performed by a template-switch adaptor with 12 random nucleotides. TCRdb itself ran the 5' RACE reads through MiXCR, one entry per CDR3 protein. The sample shows 1,500,000 or so distinct CDR3 sequences, around 55% of them seen only once. Healthy Caucasians from Russia aged about 6 to 95 served as donors. Trimming cost V 3 bases and J 7 bases; bases outside gene matches: 11. Germline V lookup: CDR1 LGHNA, CDR2 YNFKEQ. CDR3 length: 17 amino acids. What was sequenced was blood. The clonotype was recovered from a man between 18 and 35 years old in good health. This chain joins TRBV4-2 and TRBJ2-2, with 10 bases that match TRBD2. CDR3 nucleotide sequence: TGTGCCAGCAGCCACGAGCCTAGCGGGAGAATGGGCGGGGAGCTGTTTTTT. This sequence encodes CASSHEPSGRMGGELFF.